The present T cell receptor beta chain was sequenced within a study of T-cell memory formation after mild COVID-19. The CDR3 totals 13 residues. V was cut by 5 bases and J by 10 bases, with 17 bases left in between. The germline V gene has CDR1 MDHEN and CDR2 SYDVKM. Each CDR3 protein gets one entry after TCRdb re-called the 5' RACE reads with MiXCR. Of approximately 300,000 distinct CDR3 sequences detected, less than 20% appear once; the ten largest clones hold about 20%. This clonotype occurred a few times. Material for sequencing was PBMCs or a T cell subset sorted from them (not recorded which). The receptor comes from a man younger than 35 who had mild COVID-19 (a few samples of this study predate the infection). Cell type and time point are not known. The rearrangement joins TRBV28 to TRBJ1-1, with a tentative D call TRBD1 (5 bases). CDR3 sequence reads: CASSPRQMGAAFF. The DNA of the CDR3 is TGTGCCAGCAGTCCCCGACAGATGGGAGCAGCTTTCTTT.